This is a list of T cell receptor beta chains from one sample in a study of blood T cell repertoires in COVID-19. Assay used: immunoSEQ multiplex PCR; TCRdb lists only in-frame clones, some missing. The sample includes roughly 320,000 clones, roughly 86% of them seen just once. The sample comprised peripheral blood. These receptors were collected from a woman aged 30 to 39 with COVID-19, enrolled during active disease. Both conserved end residues are part of each CDR3. The D gene is left open where the match is weak. Clone size is shown for a subset of rows, as once, few, many or a class of expanded clone.

J gene,clone size,V gene,D gene,CDR3 protein,CDR3 DNA
TRBJ2-6,.,TRBV6-2/TRBV6-3,TRBD1,CASSDRQGASGANVLTF,TGTGCCAGCAGCGACCGACAGGGGGCCTCTGGGGCCAACGTCCTGACTTTC
TRBJ2-1,.,TRBV27,TRBD2,CASSLAGGPYNEQFF,TGTGCCAGCAGCTTAGCGGGGGGACCGTACAATGAGCAGTTCTTC
TRBJ1-5,.,TRBV19,TRBD1,CATPFRQGILSNQPQHF,TGTGCCACTCCTTTCCGACAGGGAATCCTTAGCAATCAGCCCCAGCATTTT
TRBJ2-1,.,TRBV3-1/TRBV3-2,TRBD2,CASSSTSGEVYNEQFF,TGTGCCAGCAGTTCTACTAGCGGGGAGGTCTACAATGAGCAGTTCTTC
TRBJ1-1,.,TRBV5-8,.,CASSLGGSNTEAFF,TGTGCCAGCAGCTTGGGGGGCTCGAACACTGAAGCTTTCTTT
TRBJ1-1,.,TRBV3-1/TRBV3-2,TRBD1,CASSQLTGLSDTEAFF,TGTGCCAGCAGCCAGTTGACAGGGCTCAGCGACACTGAAGCTTTCTTT
TRBJ1-1,.,TRBV30,.,CAWSELRGTRRRAFF,TGTGCCTGGAGCGAGCTTCGCGGGACCCGGCGACGTGCTTTCTTT
TRBJ2-3,.,TRBV2,.,CASSEAGVGADTQYF,TGTGCCAGCAGTGAAGCTGGGGTAGGGGCAGATACGCAGTATTTT
TRBJ1-6,.,TRBV5-5,.,CASSLAGVVTGASPLHF,TGTGCCAGCAGCTTGGCAGGGGTGGTTACCGGGGCCTCACCCCTCCACTTT
TRBJ2-3,.,TRBV15,.,CATSRDVEGGRLMF,TGTGCCACCAGCAGAGATGTTGAGGGGGGGCGTTTAATGTTT
TRBJ2-1,.,TRBV18,TRBD2,CASSENGGDYNEQFF,TGTGCCAGCTCCGAGAACGGGGGGGATTACAATGAGCAGTTCTTC
TRBJ1-4,.,TRBV2,.,CASAIGSTNEKLFF,TGTGCCAGCGCCATCGGTTCAACTAATGAAAAACTGTTTTTT
TRBJ2-3,.,TRBV10-3,.,CAISEQGNTDTQYF,TGTGCCATCAGTGAGCAGGGGAACACAGATACGCAGTATTTT
TRBJ1-5,.,TRBV18,.,CASSREFNQPQHF,TGTGCCAGCTCCCGGGAGTTCAATCAGCCCCAGCATTTT
TRBJ1-2,few,TRBV7-8,TRBD1,CASSSHRGPDGYTF,TGTGCCAGCAGCTCTCACAGGGGGCCGGATGGCTACACCTTC
TRBJ2-1,.,TRBV2,.,CASSDRLYNEQFF,TGTGCCAGCAGTGACAGACTTTACAATGAGCAGTTCTTC
TRBJ1-6,once,TRBV5-6,TRBD1,CASSSDRARSPLHF,TGTGCCAGCAGCTCCGACAGGGCCAGGTCACCCCTCCACTTT
TRBJ1-6,.,TRBV27,.,CASRSPIRNSPLHF,TGTGCCAGCAGGTCCCCCATCAGGAATTCACCCCTCCACTTT
TRBJ2-1,.,TRBV10-2,TRBD2,CASSALAGGRGEQFF,TGCGCCAGCAGTGCACTAGCGGGGGGGCGTGGTGAGCAGTTCTTC
TRBJ1-2,.,TRBV4-2,.,CASSQVSGVGNGYTF,TGTGCCAGCAGCCAAGTTAGCGGAGTGGGGAATGGCTACACCTTC
TRBJ1-1,.,TRBV11-2,.,CASSPRGRTEAFF,TGTGCCAGCAGCCCGAGGGGGAGAACTGAAGCTTTCTTT
TRBJ1-1,.,TRBV5-8,.,CASSLGGLNTEAFF,TGTGCCAGCAGCTTGGGAGGATTGAACACTGAAGCTTTCTTT
TRBJ2-1,.,TRBV4-2,.,CASSQDNRRVAGTYSSYNEQFF,TGTGCCAGCAGCCAAGATAACAGAAGGGTGGCGGGGACTTACAGCTCCTACAATGAGCAGTTCTTC
TRBJ1-6,.,TRBV27,.,CASSKTTANSPLHF,TGTGCCAGCAGTAAGACGACAGCTAATTCACCCCTCCACTTT
TRBJ2-5,.,TRBV9,TRBD2,CASSFGSGGIQETQYF,TGTGCCAGCAGCTTCGGTAGCGGGGGGATCCAAGAGACCCAGTACTTC
TRBJ1-3,.,TRBV11-2,.,CASSLDWGEVTGNTIYF,TGTGCCAGCAGCTTAGATTGGGGAGAAGTTACTGGAAACACCATATATTTT
TRBJ2-5,.,TRBV5-1,.,CASSPEGRGPPETQYF,TGCGCCAGCAGCCCCGAAGGGCGGGGACCCCCAGAGACCCAGTACTTC
TRBJ2-3,.,TRBV5-1,.,CASSLNRGTDTQYF,TGCGCCAGCAGCTTGAACAGAGGCACAGATACGCAGTATTTT
TRBJ1-5,.,TRBV7-2,.,CASSPGYNQPQHF,TGTGCCAGCAGCCCAGGGTATAATCAGCCCCAGCATTTT
TRBJ1-6,.,TRBV5-1,.,CASSSTPNSPLHF,TGCGCCAGCAGCTCGACACCGAATTCACCCCTCCACTTT